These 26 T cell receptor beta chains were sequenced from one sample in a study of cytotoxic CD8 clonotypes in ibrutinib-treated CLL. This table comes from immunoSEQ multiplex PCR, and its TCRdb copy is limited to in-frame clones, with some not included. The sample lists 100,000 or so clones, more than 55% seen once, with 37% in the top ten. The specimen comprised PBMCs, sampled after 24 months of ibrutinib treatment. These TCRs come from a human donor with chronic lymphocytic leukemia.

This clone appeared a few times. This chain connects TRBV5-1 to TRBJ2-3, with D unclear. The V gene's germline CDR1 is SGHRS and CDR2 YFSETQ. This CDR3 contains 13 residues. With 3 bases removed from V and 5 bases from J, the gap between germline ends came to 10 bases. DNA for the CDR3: TGCGCCAGCAGCTCCAACGAGCGAGATACGCAGTATTTT. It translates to CASSSNERDTQYF.

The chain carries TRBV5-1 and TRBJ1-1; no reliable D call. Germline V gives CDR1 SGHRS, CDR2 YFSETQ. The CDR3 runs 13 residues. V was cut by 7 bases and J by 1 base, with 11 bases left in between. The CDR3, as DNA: TGCGCCAGCGGGCCGGGAGGGAACACTGAAGCTTTCTTT. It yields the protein CASGPGGNTEAFF.

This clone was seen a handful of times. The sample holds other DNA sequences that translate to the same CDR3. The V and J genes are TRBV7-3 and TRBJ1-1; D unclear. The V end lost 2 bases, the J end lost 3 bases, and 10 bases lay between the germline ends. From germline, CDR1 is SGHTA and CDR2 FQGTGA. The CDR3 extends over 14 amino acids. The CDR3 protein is CASSLLGRDTEAFF. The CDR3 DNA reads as TGTGCCAGCAGCTTATTGGGAAGGGACACTGAAGCTTTCTTT.

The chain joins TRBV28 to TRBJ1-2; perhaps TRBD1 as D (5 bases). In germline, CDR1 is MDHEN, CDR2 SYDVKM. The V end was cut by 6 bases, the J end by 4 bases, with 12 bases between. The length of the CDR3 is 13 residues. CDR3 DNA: TGTGCCAGCAGCTACAGGTCAAGCTATGGCTACACCTTC. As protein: CASSYRSSYGYTF.

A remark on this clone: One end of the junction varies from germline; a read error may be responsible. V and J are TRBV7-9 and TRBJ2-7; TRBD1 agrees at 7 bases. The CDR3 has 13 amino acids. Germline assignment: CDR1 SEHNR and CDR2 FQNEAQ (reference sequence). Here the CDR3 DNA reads TGTGCCAGCAGCTTAGAGCAGTTGGGGACAGCTAATTTC. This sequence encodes CASSLEQLGTANF.

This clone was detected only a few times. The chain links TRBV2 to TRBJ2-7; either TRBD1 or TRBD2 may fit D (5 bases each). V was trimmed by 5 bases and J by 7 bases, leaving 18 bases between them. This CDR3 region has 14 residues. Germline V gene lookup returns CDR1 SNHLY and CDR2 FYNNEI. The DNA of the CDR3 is TGTGCCAGCAGTCCAAGGACAAGCGGTGGGGAGCAGTACTTC. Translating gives CASSPRTSGGEQYF.

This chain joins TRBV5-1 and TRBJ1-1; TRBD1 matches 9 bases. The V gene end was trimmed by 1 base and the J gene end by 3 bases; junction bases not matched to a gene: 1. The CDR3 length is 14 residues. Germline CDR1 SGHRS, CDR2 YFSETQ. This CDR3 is CASSLRQGDTEAFF. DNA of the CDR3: TGCGCCAGCAGCTTGCGACAGGGGGACACTGAAGCTTTCTTT.

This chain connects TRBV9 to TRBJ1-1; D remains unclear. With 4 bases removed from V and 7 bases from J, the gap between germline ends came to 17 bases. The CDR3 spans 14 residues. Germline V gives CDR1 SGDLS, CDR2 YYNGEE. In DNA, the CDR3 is TGTGCCAGCAGCTCGAGATTAAACCGGAATGAAGCTTTCTTT. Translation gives CASSSRLNRNEAFF.

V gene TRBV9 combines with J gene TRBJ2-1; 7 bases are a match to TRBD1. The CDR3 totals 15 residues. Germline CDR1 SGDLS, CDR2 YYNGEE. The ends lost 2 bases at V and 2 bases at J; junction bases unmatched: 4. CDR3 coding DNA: TGTGCCAGCAGCGTTTACAGGGGTACCTACAATGAGCAGTTCTTC. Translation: CASSVYRGTYNEQFF.

CDR3 sequence (DNA): TGCGCCAGCAGCCTCCGACAGGGGGCTGGGGCCAACGTCCTGACTTTC. Encoded protein: CASSLRQGAGANVLTF. The chain combines TRBV4-1 with TRBJ2-6, with 9 bases identical to TRBD1. The V segment lost 4 bases and the J segment 2 bases; nucleotides outside the gene matches: 3. CDR1 and CDR2 from the germline V gene are MGHRA and YSYEKL. The CDR3 spans 16 residues.

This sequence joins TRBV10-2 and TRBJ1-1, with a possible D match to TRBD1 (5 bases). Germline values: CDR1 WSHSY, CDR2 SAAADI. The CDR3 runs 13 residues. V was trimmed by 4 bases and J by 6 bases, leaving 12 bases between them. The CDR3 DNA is TGCGCCAGCAGTGTCGATCAGGGAGCTGAAGCTTTCTTT. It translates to CASSVDQGAEAFF.

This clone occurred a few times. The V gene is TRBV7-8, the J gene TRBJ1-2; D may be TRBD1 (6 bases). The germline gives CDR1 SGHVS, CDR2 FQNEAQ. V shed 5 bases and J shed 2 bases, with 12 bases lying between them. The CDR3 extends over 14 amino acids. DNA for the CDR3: TGTGCCAGCAGCCCAGAGGGACAAAACTATGGCTACACCTTC. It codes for CASSPEGQNYGYTF.

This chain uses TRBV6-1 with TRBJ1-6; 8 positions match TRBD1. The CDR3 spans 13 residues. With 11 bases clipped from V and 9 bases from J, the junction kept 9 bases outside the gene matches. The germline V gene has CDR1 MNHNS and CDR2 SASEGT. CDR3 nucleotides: TGTGCCGGTAGACAGGGGTCAAGTTCACCCCTCCACTTT. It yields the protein CAGRQGSSSPLHF.

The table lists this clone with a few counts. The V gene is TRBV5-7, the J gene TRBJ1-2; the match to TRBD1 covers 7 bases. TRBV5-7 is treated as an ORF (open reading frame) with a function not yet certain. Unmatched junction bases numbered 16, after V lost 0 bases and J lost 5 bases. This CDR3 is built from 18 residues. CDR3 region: CASSLGLARGVPRYGYTF. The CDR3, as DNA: TGTGCCAGCAGCTTGGGCCTGGCCAGGGGGGTTCCTAGGTATGGCTACACCTTC.

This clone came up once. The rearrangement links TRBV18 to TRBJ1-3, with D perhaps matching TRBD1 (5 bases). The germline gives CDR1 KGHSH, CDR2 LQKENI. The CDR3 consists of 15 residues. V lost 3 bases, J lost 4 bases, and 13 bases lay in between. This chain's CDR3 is CASSPLGTEGNTIYF. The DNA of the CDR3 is TGTGCCAGCTCACCCTTGGGGACGGAGGGAAACACCATATATTTT.

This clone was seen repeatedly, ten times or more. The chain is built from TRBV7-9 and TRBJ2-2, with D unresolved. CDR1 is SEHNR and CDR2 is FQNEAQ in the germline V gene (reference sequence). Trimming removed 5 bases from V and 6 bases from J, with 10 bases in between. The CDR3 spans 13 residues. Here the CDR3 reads CASSPQASGELFF. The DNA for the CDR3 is TGTGCCAGCAGCCCTCAGGCGTCCGGGGAGCTGTTTTTT. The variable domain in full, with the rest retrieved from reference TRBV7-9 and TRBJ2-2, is DTGVSQNPRHKITKRGQNVTFRCDPISEHNRLYWYRQTLGQGPEFLTYFQNEAQLEKSRLLSDRFSAERPKGSFSTLEIQRTEQGDSAMYLCASSPQASGELFFGEGSRLTVL.

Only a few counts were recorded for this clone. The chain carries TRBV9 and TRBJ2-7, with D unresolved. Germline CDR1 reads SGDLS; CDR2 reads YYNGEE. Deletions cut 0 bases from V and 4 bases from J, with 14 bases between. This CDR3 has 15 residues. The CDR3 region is CASSVGGRSGYEQYF. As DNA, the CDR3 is TGTGCCAGCAGCGTAGGAGGCAGGTCTGGGTACGAGCAGTACTTC. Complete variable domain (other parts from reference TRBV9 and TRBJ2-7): DSGVTQTPKHLITATGQRVTLRCSPRSGDLSVYWYQQSLDQGLQFLIQYYNGEERAKGNILERFSAQQFPDLHSELNLSSLELGDSALYFCASSVGGRSGYEQYFGPGTRLTVT.

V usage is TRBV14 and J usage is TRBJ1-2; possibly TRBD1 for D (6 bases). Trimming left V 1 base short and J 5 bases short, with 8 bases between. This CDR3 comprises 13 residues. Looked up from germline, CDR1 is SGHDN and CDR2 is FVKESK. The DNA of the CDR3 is TGTGCCAGCAGCCAAGTAACAGGGTATGGCTACACCTTC. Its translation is CASSQVTGYGYTF.

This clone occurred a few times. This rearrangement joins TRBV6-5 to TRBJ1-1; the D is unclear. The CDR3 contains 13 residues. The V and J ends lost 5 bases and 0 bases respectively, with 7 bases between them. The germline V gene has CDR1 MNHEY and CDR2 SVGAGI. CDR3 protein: CASSREMNTEAFF. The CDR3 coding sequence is TGTGCCAGCAGTCGCGAGATGAACACTGAAGCTTTCTTT.

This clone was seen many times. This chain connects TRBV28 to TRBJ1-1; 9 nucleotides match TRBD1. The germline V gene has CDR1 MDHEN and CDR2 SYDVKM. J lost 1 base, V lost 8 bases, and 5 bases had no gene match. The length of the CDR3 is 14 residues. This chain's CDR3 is CASYTGGGNTEAFF. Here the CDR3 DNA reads TGTGCCAGCTACACAGGGGGCGGGAACACTGAAGCTTTCTTT. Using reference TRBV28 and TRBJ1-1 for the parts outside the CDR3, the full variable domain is DVKVTQSSRYLVKRTGEKVFLECVQDMDHENMFWYRQDPGLGLRLIYFSYDVKMKEKGDIPEGYSVSREKKERFSLILESASTNQTSMYLCASYTGGGNTEAFFGQGTRLTVV.

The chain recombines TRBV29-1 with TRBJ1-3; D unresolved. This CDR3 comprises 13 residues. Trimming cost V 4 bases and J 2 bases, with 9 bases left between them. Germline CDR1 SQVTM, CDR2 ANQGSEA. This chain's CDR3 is CSVGSDPGNTIYF. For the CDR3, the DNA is TGCAGCGTTGGGTCGGACCCTGGAAACACCATATATTTT.

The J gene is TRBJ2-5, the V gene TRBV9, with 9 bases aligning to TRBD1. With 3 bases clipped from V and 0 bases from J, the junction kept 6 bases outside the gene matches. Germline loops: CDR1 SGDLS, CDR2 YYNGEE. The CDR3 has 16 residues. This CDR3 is CASSEGDRAYQETQYF. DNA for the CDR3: TGTGCCAGCAGCGAAGGGGACAGGGCCTACCAAGAGACCCAGTACTTC.

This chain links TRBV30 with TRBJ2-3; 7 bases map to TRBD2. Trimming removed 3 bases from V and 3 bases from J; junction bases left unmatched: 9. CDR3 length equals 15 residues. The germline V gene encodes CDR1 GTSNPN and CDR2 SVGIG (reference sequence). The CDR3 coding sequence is TGTGCCTGGAGCGCGACTAGCTTGAAAACAGATACGCAGTATTTT. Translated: CAWSATSLKTDTQYF.

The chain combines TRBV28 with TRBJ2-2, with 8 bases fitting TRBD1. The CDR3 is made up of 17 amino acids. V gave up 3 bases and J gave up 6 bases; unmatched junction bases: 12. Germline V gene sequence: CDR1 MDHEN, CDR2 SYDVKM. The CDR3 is CASSFFDQGATAGELFF. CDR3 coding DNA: TGTGCCAGCAGTTTCTTCGACCAGGGGGCGACTGCCGGGGAGCTGTTTTTT.

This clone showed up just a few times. In DNA, the CDR3 is TGTGCCAGCAGCAAATCAGGGGGCAATCAGCCCCAGCATTTT. It codes for CASSKSGGNQPQHF. V gene TRBV27 combines with J gene TRBJ1-5; tentative D call: TRBD1 (6 bases). Trimming shortened V by 6 bases and J by 2 bases, and 11 bases separated the two germline ends. Per the germline V gene, CDR1 is MNHEY and CDR2 is SMNVEV (reference sequence). CDR3 length equals 14 residues.

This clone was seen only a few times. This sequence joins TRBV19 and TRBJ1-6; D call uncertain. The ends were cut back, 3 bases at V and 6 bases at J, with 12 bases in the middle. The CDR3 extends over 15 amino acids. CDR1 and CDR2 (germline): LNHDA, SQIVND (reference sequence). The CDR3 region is CASSIRLLGNSPLHF. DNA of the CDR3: TGTGCCAGTAGTATCCGTCTACTAGGTAATTCACCCCTCCACTTT. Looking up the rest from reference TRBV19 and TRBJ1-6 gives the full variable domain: DGGITQSPKYLFRKEGQNVTLSCEQNLNHDAMYWYRQDPGQGLRLIYYSQIVNDFQKGDIAEGYSVSREKKESFPLTVTSAQKNPTAFYLCASSIRLLGNSPLHFGNGTRLTVT.